The T cell receptor beta chain under discussion was sequenced for a study of T-cell memory formation after mild COVID-19 (dated by TCRdb to about 2021). Looking at the study overall: Most TCR sequence clusters were specific to one of the two donors. Longitudinal TCRalpha and TCRbeta repertoire sequencing tracked T-cell clones expanding and contracting after mild COVID-19 in a couple of donors. The cohort was made up of two young adult volunteers, one female and one male, who were previously healthy. On the study overall, not on this receptor specifically: Contracting CD4+ clones were located mainly in the CM and EM memory subsets, whereas CD8+ clones were found to be enriched in EMRA. Only a couple of mild cases were covered by the study, and larger cohorts that include severe cases with pre-infection samples were considered necessary. Balanced CD4/CD8 phenotypes were observed for clones contracting from day 15 to 85, whereas a bias towards CD4+ was observed for a second wave of clones expanding from day 15 to 37. Whether the second-wave clones peaking on day 37 were SARS-CoV-2 specific was not confirmed. Some responding clones were detected in pre-infection memory, suggesting pre-existing cross-reactive memory T cells joined the SARS-CoV-2 response.

Clipping removes 0 bases from V and 4 bases from J, with 10 as the unmatched junction base count. CDR1 is given as SGHRS and CDR2 as YFSETQ, both from the germline V gene. CDR3 length: 18 amino acids, cysteine to phenylalanine. The sequence is cut down to CDR3 DNA, 54 bases in frame from base 1. This clonotype has at least ten counts. No antigen is known for it. There are no base qualities to consult, and no much larger clone falls within one base. Reads for this sample came from an Illumina NovaSeq 6000. Using 5'RACE with constant-segment primers, TCRalpha and TCRbeta cDNA libraries were constructed, with sample barcodes and unique molecular identifiers added in the process. Trizol reagent was used to extract RNA from every sample. Libraries were amplified in two PCR steps, with a second sample barcode and Illumina TruSeq adapters added in the second step. Sequencing of the libraries was done on an Illumina NovaSeq, producing 2 x 150 bp paired-end reads. For the original study's pipeline: Demultiplexing of reads and collapsing into UMI-guided consensus sequences were performed with migec v1.2.7. Using mixcr v2.1.11, the UMI consensuses were aligned to TRA and TRB V and J templates and assembled into clonotypes. A clonotype was counted as expanded or contracted only if both edgeR and NoisET called the change significant, with noise models trained on biological replicates. edgeR calls used a false discovery rate-adjusted p below 0.01 and a log2 fold-change threshold of 1. As an exploratory analysis of dynamics, max-normalized trajectories of the 1000 most abundant clonotypes were examined with PCA combined with hierarchical clustering. Each responding clone was given a CD4 or CD8 phenotype based on the CD4+ and CD8+ repertoires, which had been sequenced separately. Using fastp trimming at Q25 and MiXCR clonotype assembly, TCRdb reanalyzed the public sequencing data and kept in-frame beta chains. Rows merge per CDR3 protein into single entries with the most common DNA and genes. These V and J calls rely on TCRdb rather than the paper's analysis. The sample table shows over 120,000 distinct CDR3 sequences, and 5.5% to 7% are seen once. The ten top clones hold about 2.1% of the sample.

Ficoll-Paque density gradient centrifugation was the method used to isolate PBMCs. The sequence is built from TRBV5-1 and TRBJ2-1; 10 bases in the junction line up with TRBD2. This receptor was identified in an adult woman who had mild COVID-19 (a few samples of this study predate the infection). The sample titles of this study are shuffled in the database, so cell type and time point are left out; the donor was told from shared clones. Sequenced input: PBMCs or a T cell subset sorted from them (not recorded which). CDR3 reads: CASSLDPSGGSWYNEQFF. The nucleotides are TGCGCCAGCAGCTTGGACCCTAGCGGGGGCTCGTGGTACAATGAGCAGTTCTTC.